This TCR beta chain was sequenced in a study of graft-versus-host responses after intestinal transplantation (dated by TCRdb to about 2021). Regarding the complete study: Recipients received multivisceral, liver-intestinal, or isolated intestinal transplants. Anti-thymocyte globulin induction was given to all recipients, followed by maintenance tacrolimus and steroids for roughly 3 years. Bulk TCR-beta CDR3 sequencing was used to track graft-versus-host and host-versus-graft alloreactive T cell clones in the graft, circulation and bone marrow after intestinal transplantation. Alloreactive clones were identified by sequencing pre-transplant mixed lymphocyte reaction products and comparing these products with unstimulated pre-transplant donor and recipient T cells. The cohort enrolled under 25 intestinal transplant recipients including one retransplant, and a few patients lacking pretransplant specimens were excluded. A peak of at least 4% donor T cells among recipient peripheral blood mononuclear cells was the definition used for donor T cell macrochimerism. Samples from a few later patients were sequenced in-house on an Illumina MiSeq with MiXCR processing rather than by the commercial service. Points the paper makes about the study in general: The conclusions were limited by the relatively low number and heterogeneity of the intestinal transplant patients. In the allografts of patients with donor T cell macrochimerism, GvH to HvG T cell clonal ratios were high. GvH clones were found in recipient bone marrow, and some of the GvH clones appeared earlier in ileal mucosa or blood, which is consistent with an intestinal mucosal origin. Early after transplant, peak levels of circulating GvH clones were found to be associated with declines in HvG clones.

V is clipped by 0 bases and J by 9 bases, and the sequence between their germline boundaries is 10 bases long. CDR3 length: 14 amino acids, cysteine to phenylalanine. This entry keeps only the CDR3 DNA: 42 bases, framed from base 1. Sequences SGHDT (CDR1) and YYEEEE (CDR2) are obtained from the germline V gene. Only a few counts were recorded for this clone. Its target antigen remains unknown. The record has no base qualities; no much larger clone is one base away. Libraries were constructed by the immunoSEQ multiplex PCR assay. For most patients, genomic DNA was isolated using the Qiagen DNeasy Blood and Tissue Kit and was shipped frozen to Adaptive Biotechnologies for TCR sequencing. Adaptive Biotechnologies carried out high-throughput TCR-beta CDR3 sequencing of genomic DNA for most patients. Concerning the study's data processing: TCR sequencing data were retrieved from Adaptive's ImmunoSEQ software for about 17 patients, whereas a few other patients were processed with MiXCR and VDJtools. To correct CD4 versus CD8 sorting errors, any sequence found in both subsets at a frequency ratio below 5:1 was removed. CDR3 nucleotide sequences shared between donor and recipient were removed because their origin could not be assigned. Alloreactive clones required at least 2-fold expansion over unstimulated cells and minimum CFSE-low frequency of 0.002% (template counts) or 0.001% (read counts). Mappable clones were those detected in sequenced pre-transplant spleen, lymph node, or MLR CFSE-low populations of the donor or recipient. The cumulative frequency of alloreactive clones was calculated as a percentage of all sequences, weighted by copy number. Not all clones reach the TCRdb copy of this immuneACCESS table, which keeps in-frame sequences only. Checked studies attribute under half of the gap to unresolved V genes and leave the rest unexplained. For V, J and clone size, that table is used; D and trimming come from the DNA. For this sample the table gives about 99,000 clones, of which about nine tenths were detected only once. The ten largest clones capture about 0.062% of the sample.

The label giving this sample's time point can be read as: cells obtained before transplantation from donor or recipient. CD3+CD4+ and CD3+CD8+ populations were FACS-sorted from unstimulated pre-transplant donor and recipient cells taken from spleen or lymph nodes. The V gene is TRBV5-6 and the J gene is TRBJ1-6; a tentative D match to TRBD1 spans 5 bases. The TCR sequence derives from a human donor who was the organ donor for an intestinal transplant. The source material was unstimulated CD8+ T cells sorted from spleen or lymph node cells, sampled before transplant. This receptor carries the CDR3 CASSLGRGGSPLHF. The DNA reads as follows: TGTGCCAGCAGCTTGGGGCGGGGCGGTTCACCCCTCCACTTT. The CDR3, completed at both ends by the reference TRBV5-6 and TRBJ1-6 genes, gives the full variable domain DAGVTQSPTHLIKTRGQQVTLRCSPKSGHDTVSWYQQALGQGPQFIFQYYEEEERQRGNFPDRFSGHQFPNYSSELNVNALLLGDSALYLCASSLGRGGSPLHFGNGTRLTVT.